The rows below give T cell receptor beta chains drawn from one sample of a study of cytomegalovirus exposure and HLA in healthy donors. Assay: immunoSEQ multiplex PCR; the TCRdb copy retains only in-frame clones and omits some. The table lists approximately 110,000 clones. Sequences were obtained from PBMCs. The receptors here all came from a man younger than 35 in good health and CMV-seronegative. Each CDR3 is given with its conserved first and last residue. D genes are given only for firm matches.

J gene: TRBJ1-6; D gene: -; V gene: TRBV19; CDR3 DNA: TGTGCCAGTAGTAGCGGAAGCTCCTATAATTCACCCCTCCACTTT; CDR3 protein: CASSSGSSYNSPLHF
J gene: TRBJ2-7; D gene: -; V gene: TRBV5-1; CDR3 DNA: TGCGCCAGCGGTTCCGGGGGCGGGAGCTACGAGCAGTACTTC; CDR3 protein: CASGSGGGSYEQYF
J gene: TRBJ2-4; D gene: TRBD2; V gene: TRBV5-6; CDR3 DNA: TGTGCCAGCAGCTTTGGGAGGGCTGACATTCAGTACTTC; CDR3 protein: CASSFGRADIQYF
J gene: TRBJ2-7; D gene: -; V gene: TRBV6-1; CDR3 DNA: TGTGCCAGCAGTGAAGAGACAGGAAGCTCCTACGAGCAGTACTTC; CDR3 protein: CASSEETGSSYEQYF
J gene: TRBJ1-1; D gene: -; V gene: TRBV28; CDR3 DNA: TGTGCCAGCAGTCATAACAGGGCAGGGAACACTGAAGCTTTCTTT; CDR3 protein: CASSHNRAGNTEAFF
J gene: TRBJ1-1; D gene: -; V gene: TRBV25-1; CDR3 DNA: TGTGCCAGCAGTGAGCTAGGGGGACCGAACACTGAAGCTTTCTTT; CDR3 protein: CASSELGGPNTEAFF
J gene: TRBJ2-7; D gene: -; V gene: TRBV10-3; CDR3 DNA: TGTGCCATCAGCTCCCGCGTAGCGGAACACTCCTACGAGCAGTACTTC; CDR3 protein: CAISSRVAEHSYEQYF
J gene: TRBJ1-3; D gene: TRBD1; V gene: TRBV2; CDR3 DNA: TGTGCCAGCACCCGGGACAGTGCCCCTGGAAACACCATATATTTT; CDR3 protein: CASTRDSAPGNTIYF
J gene: TRBJ1-2; D gene: TRBD1; V gene: TRBV6-1; CDR3 DNA: TGTGCCAGCAGTGAAACAGGGGGCTGGAGCTATGGCTACACCTTC; CDR3 protein: CASSETGGWSYGYTF
J gene: TRBJ2-1; D gene: TRBD2; V gene: TRBV7-7; CDR3 DNA: TGTGCTAGCAGCCCGACTAGCGGGGGGTTCAATGAGCAGTTCTTC; CDR3 protein: CASSPTSGGFNEQFF
J gene: TRBJ2-5; D gene: TRBD2; V gene: TRBV5-1; CDR3 DNA: TGCGCCAGCAGCTGGGGGACTAGCGGTTCGCCAGAGACCCAGTACTTC; CDR3 protein: CASSWGTSGSPETQYF
J gene: TRBJ2-3; D gene: TRBD2; V gene: TRBV5-1; CDR3 DNA: TGCGCCAGCAGTTATGGACTAGCGGGAGCAGATACGCAGTATTTT; CDR3 protein: CASSYGLAGADTQYF
J gene: TRBJ1-2; D gene: -; V gene: TRBV7-2; CDR3 DNA: TGTGCCAGCAGCTTAGCGACAGCACCCGGCTACACCTTC; CDR3 protein: CASSLATAPGYTF
J gene: TRBJ2-2; D gene: -; V gene: TRBV18; CDR3 DNA: TGTGCCAGCTCACCTCCGGGACAGAACACCGGGGAGCTGTTTTTT; CDR3 protein: CASSPPGQNTGELFF
J gene: TRBJ1-1; D gene: TRBD1; V gene: TRBV5-5; CDR3 DNA: TGTGCCAGCAGCTTGGGGGACAGGACCTTGAACACTGAAGCTTTCTTT; CDR3 protein: CASSLGDRTLNTEAFF
J gene: TRBJ1-1; D gene: TRBD1; V gene: TRBV2; CDR3 DNA: TGTGCCAGCTCCGGACAGGCGCGCACTGAAGCTTTCTTT; CDR3 protein: CASSGQARTEAFF
J gene: TRBJ1-1; D gene: -; V gene: TRBV18; CDR3 DNA: TGTGCCAGCTCACCGGGGGGTATCTGGGACACTGAAGCTTTCTTT; CDR3 protein: CASSPGGIWDTEAFF
J gene: TRBJ2-2; D gene: TRBD1; V gene: TRBV28; CDR3 DNA: TGTGCCAGCAGTTTACCCCTGGACAGGGGAAGTGCCGGGGAGCTGTTTTTT; CDR3 protein: CASSLPLDRGSAGELFF
J gene: TRBJ2-7; D gene: -; V gene: TRBV7-7; CDR3 DNA: TGTGCTAGCAGCTTTGGACAGACCTACGAGCAGTACTTC; CDR3 protein: CASSFGQTYEQYF
J gene: TRBJ2-3; D gene: TRBD1; V gene: TRBV11-2; CDR3 DNA: TGTGCCAGCAGCTCCTACAGGGGGCAAGTCACAGATACGCAGTATTTT; CDR3 protein: CASSSYRGQVTDTQYF
J gene: TRBJ2-1; D gene: TRBD2; V gene: TRBV4-1; CDR3 DNA: TGCGCCAGCAGCCGCTACTACCGGACTAGCGGTAGGGATGAGCAGTTCTTC; CDR3 protein: CASSRYYRTSGRDEQFF
J gene: TRBJ1-5; D gene: -; V gene: TRBV30; CDR3 DNA: TGTGCCTGGAGTGAGACAGGCAATCAGCCCCAGCATTTT; CDR3 protein: CAWSETGNQPQHF
J gene: TRBJ2-6; D gene: TRBD1; V gene: TRBV28; CDR3 DNA: TGTGCCAGCAGTTTAATAAGGGGAGACAGGGTCTCTGGGGCCAACGTCCTGACTTTC; CDR3 protein: CASSLIRGDRVSGANVLTF
J gene: TRBJ1-1; D gene: -; V gene: TRBV9; CDR3 DNA: TGTGCCAGCAGCCGGAGTGGCGACAGTGAAGCTTTCTTT; CDR3 protein: CASSRSGDSEAFF
J gene: TRBJ1-6; D gene: -; V gene: TRBV6-5; CDR3 DNA: TGTGCCAGCAGGCAGGTGAATTCACCCCTCCACTTT; CDR3 protein: CASRQVNSPLHF
J gene: TRBJ1-1; D gene: TRBD1; V gene: TRBV10-3; CDR3 DNA: TGTGCCATCAGTGAGGGACAGGGCGATTCGGCTTTCTTT; CDR3 protein: CAISEGQGDSAFF
J gene: TRBJ1-5; D gene: -; V gene: TRBV19; CDR3 DNA: TGTGCCAGTAGTACCGGGGACAAGGGCAATCAGCCCCAGCATTTT; CDR3 protein: CASSTGDKGNQPQHF
J gene: TRBJ1-6; D gene: -; V gene: TRBV7-9; CDR3 DNA: TGTGCCAGCAGCTTAGAGCCAGGGCCCCTCCACTTT; CDR3 protein: CASSLEPGPLHF
J gene: TRBJ1-5; D gene: -; V gene: TRBV11-2; CDR3 DNA: TGTGCCAGCAGCTTAGGAAACAGCAACCATCAGCCCCAGCATTTT; CDR3 protein: CASSLGNSNHQPQHF
J gene: TRBJ2-4; D gene: TRBD1; V gene: TRBV27; CDR3 DNA: TGTGCCAGCAGTCTGGGACAGGGGCTAGCCAAAAACATTCAGTACTTC; CDR3 protein: CASSLGQGLAKNIQYF
J gene: TRBJ1-3; D gene: TRBD1; V gene: TRBV18; CDR3 DNA: TGTGCCAGCTCCCTTGGACAGGGGGCAAACACCATATATTTT; CDR3 protein: CASSLGQGANTIYF
J gene: TRBJ1-1; D gene: -; V gene: TRBV7-9; CDR3 DNA: TGTGCCAGCAGCTTTCAGAACATGAACACTGAAGCTTTCTTT; CDR3 protein: CASSFQNMNTEAFF
J gene: TRBJ2-5; D gene: -; V gene: TRBV5-1; CDR3 DNA: TGCGCCAGCAGCTTGGGGGCCGTGGCAGGCCAAGAGACCCAGTACTTC; CDR3 protein: CASSLGAVAGQETQYF
J gene: TRBJ2-1; D gene: -; V gene: TRBV5-4; CDR3 DNA: TGTGCCAGCAATCCAGACAGGGCGGGATACAATGAGCAGTTCTTC; CDR3 protein: CASNPDRAGYNEQFF
J gene: TRBJ2-3; D gene: TRBD2; V gene: TRBV7-3; CDR3 DNA: TGTGCCAGCAACCCTAGCGGGGGGGCCCCAGATACGCAGTATTTT; CDR3 protein: CASNPSGGAPDTQYF
J gene: TRBJ1-5; D gene: -; V gene: TRBV6-5; CDR3 DNA: TGTGCCAGCAGGGGAAAGGAGGGTGTTCAGCCCCAGCATTTT; CDR3 protein: CASRGKEGVQPQHF
J gene: TRBJ2-5; D gene: -; V gene: TRBV18; CDR3 DNA: TGTGCCAGCTCACCGACCACCGACGGGATCCTCGGGACCCAGTACTTC; CDR3 protein: CASSPTTDGILGTQYF
J gene: TRBJ1-2; D gene: -; V gene: TRBV27; CDR3 DNA: TGTGCCAGCAGTCCGTCAGGCTCCCGGCGCTATGGCTACACCTTC; CDR3 protein: CASSPSGSRRYGYTF
J gene: TRBJ2-3; D gene: -; V gene: TRBV25-1; CDR3 DNA: TGTGCCAGCAGTGAATTGGACTATTCAGATACGCAGTATTTT; CDR3 protein: CASSELDYSDTQYF
J gene: TRBJ2-2; D gene: -; V gene: TRBV25-1; CDR3 DNA: TGTGCCAGCAGCTCTCCAATTAGGGACACCCTCACCGGGGAGCTGTTTTTT; CDR3 protein: CASSSPIRDTLTGELFF
J gene: TRBJ1-5; D gene: TRBD1; V gene: TRBV6-5; CDR3 DNA: TGTGCCAGCAGTGACAGGGTGCGCAATCAGCCCCAGCATTTT; CDR3 protein: CASSDRVRNQPQHF
J gene: TRBJ1-1; D gene: -; V gene: TRBV30; CDR3 DNA: TGTGCCTGGAGTGTAAGGGGTCCCACTGAAGCTTTCTTT; CDR3 protein: CAWSVRGPTEAFF
J gene: TRBJ1-2; D gene: -; V gene: TRBV5-4; CDR3 DNA: TGTGCCAGCAGCCCAGGGATATCGCAAGACTATGGCTACACCTTC; CDR3 protein: CASSPGISQDYGYTF
J gene: TRBJ2-3; D gene: -; V gene: TRBV9; CDR3 DNA: TGTGCCAGCAGCGTTACCGGGGGGCGCACAGATACGCAGTATTTT; CDR3 protein: CASSVTGGRTDTQYF
J gene: TRBJ2-3; D gene: TRBD2; V gene: TRBV9; CDR3 DNA: TGTGCCAGCAGCGTTCGAGCGGGAGCAGATACGCAGTATTTT; CDR3 protein: CASSVRAGADTQYF
J gene: TRBJ2-1; D gene: TRBD1; V gene: TRBV14; CDR3 DNA: TGTGCCAGCAGCCTACGACAGGGGGAACTGCTTCGGTTCTTC; CDR3 protein: CASSLRQGELLRFF
J gene: TRBJ1-3; D gene: -; V gene: TRBV7-2; CDR3 DNA: TGTGCCAGCAGCTTAGAATTCCGGGGTAGCCGGAACACCATATATTTT; CDR3 protein: CASSLEFRGSRNTIYF
J gene: TRBJ1-2; D gene: -; V gene: TRBV6-6; CDR3 DNA: TGTGCCAGCAGTTACTCGAATCAAGCGGGGATCTATGGCTACACCTTC; CDR3 protein: CASSYSNQAGIYGYTF
J gene: TRBJ1-6; D gene: -; V gene: TRBV5-1; CDR3 DNA: TGCGCCAGCAGCTTGGGGCAACCCGGGTCACCCCTCCACTTT; CDR3 protein: CASSLGQPGSPLHF
J gene: TRBJ1-1; D gene: -; V gene: TRBV15; CDR3 DNA: TGTGCCACCGGTATAGAGAAGAACACTGAAGCTTTCTTT; CDR3 protein: CATGIEKNTEAFF
J gene: TRBJ1-2; D gene: TRBD1; V gene: TRBV28; CDR3 DNA: TGTGCCAGCAGTTTATACCAACGGGGACAGGGGGAGGCTGGCTACACCTTC; CDR3 protein: CASSLYQRGQGEAGYTF
J gene: TRBJ2-7; D gene: TRBD2; V gene: TRBV6-6; CDR3 DNA: TGTGCCAGCAGCCAGCGGGGGGCCCTCTCCTACGAGCAGTACTTC; CDR3 protein: CASSQRGALSYEQYF
J gene: TRBJ2-7; D gene: -; V gene: TRBV14; CDR3 DNA: TGTGCCAGCAGCCATGTAGCGGCCCGGTTGGAGCAGTACTTC; CDR3 protein: CASSHVAARLEQYF
J gene: TRBJ2-7; D gene: -; V gene: TRBV6-1; CDR3 DNA: TGTGCCAGCAGATCCGCGGAAACCACATACGAGCAGTACTTC; CDR3 protein: CASRSAETTYEQYF
J gene: TRBJ2-1; D gene: -; V gene: TRBV28; CDR3 DNA: TGTGCCAGCAGTTCATTTTACAATGAGCAGTTCTTC; CDR3 protein: CASSSFYNEQFF
J gene: TRBJ2-2; D gene: TRBD1; V gene: TRBV11-3; CDR3 DNA: TGTGCCAGCAGCTCGACTGGACAGGGGAGCACCGGGGAGCTGTTTTTT; CDR3 protein: CASSSTGQGSTGELFF
J gene: TRBJ2-6; D gene: TRBD1; V gene: TRBV4-1; CDR3 DNA: TGCGCCAGCAGCCCCAATGAACCGGACAGGAGCTCTGGGGCCAACGTCCTGACTTTC; CDR3 protein: CASSPNEPDRSSGANVLTF
J gene: TRBJ2-1; D gene: TRBD2; V gene: TRBV18; CDR3 DNA: TGTGCCAGCTCACAAACTAGCGGGAGCCCGATTAATGAGCAGTTCTTC; CDR3 protein: CASSQTSGSPINEQFF
J gene: TRBJ1-1; D gene: -; V gene: TRBV6-5; CDR3 DNA: TGTGCCAGCAACCGGCAGGTCAACACTGAAGCTTTCTTT; CDR3 protein: CASNRQVNTEAFF
J gene: TRBJ2-2; D gene: -; V gene: TRBV2; CDR3 DNA: TGTGCCACCGCCGGGAGCACGAATACCGGGGAGCTGTTTTTT; CDR3 protein: CATAGSTNTGELFF